Listed below are T cell receptor beta chains from one sample, sequenced in a study of tumor and adjacent non-tumor tissue in lung cancer. TCRdb fed the multiplex PCR reads into MiXCR, producing one record per CDR3 protein. The table shows 47,000 or so distinct CDR3 sequences, with about two thirds occurring only once. Sequencing was carried out using distant non-tumor lung tissue. These receptors came from a woman in her 70s with non-small cell lung cancer. Each CDR3 is given with its conserved first and last residue. A D gene is named only where the DNA matches it firmly. Not every row has a clone size; where given, it reads once, few, many or a size class.

J gene,V gene,clone size,D gene,CDR3 protein,CDR3 DNA
TRBJ2-1,TRBV21-1,NA,NA,CASSKFERASGRRNNEQFF,TGTGCCAGCAGCAAATTTGAAAGGGCTAGCGGGAGAAGAAACAATGAGCAGTTCTTC
TRBJ2-2,TRBV6-6,NA,NA,CVSKGSYIGELFF,TGTGTCAGCAAAGGGTCTTACATCGGGGAGCTGTTTTTT
TRBJ2-1,TRBV29-1,once,TRBD2,CIVAGTSGFGELFF,TGCATCGTAGCCGGGACTAGCGGGTTCGGTGAGCTGTTCTTC
TRBJ2-3,TRBV11-2,NA,NA,CASGLTGDRQYF,TGTGCCAGCGGCTTAACGGGAGATAGGCAGTATTTT
TRBJ2-5,TRBV7-9,many,NA,CASSLAWGRQETQYF,TGTGCCAGCAGCTTAGCGTGGGGGAGGCAAGAGACCCAGTACTTC
TRBJ2-3,TRBV11-2,NA,NA,CASSSLYTHYF,TGTGCCAGCAGCTCCCTTTATACGCATTATTTT
TRBJ2-1,TRBV7-8,NA,TRBD2,CASSFGSVRENNEQFF,TGTGCCAGCAGCTTCGGCTCGGTGCGGGAGAACAATGAGCAGTTCTTC
TRBJ2-2,TRBV6-6,once,NA,CASSSTGGDTGDLLF,TGTGCCAGCAGTTCCACCGGGGGCGACACCGGGGATCTGCTTTTT
TRBJ2-1,TRBV4-1,NA,NA,CSNPRREDNEQFF,TGCTCCAACCCGAGGCGAGAGGATAATGAGCAGTTCTTC
TRBJ2-7,TRBV5-5,many,NA,CASSLGGALGSEQYF,TGTGCCAGCAGCTTGGGGGGAGCTCTGGGGAGCGAGCAGTACTTC
TRBJ2-3,TRBV29-1,NA,NA,CSVECSGGSTNTQYF,TGCAGCGTTGAGTGTTCTGGTGGGAGTACAAATACGCAGTATTTT
TRBJ2-1,TRBV5-1,NA,TRBD2,CASSKSSGPSTYNEQFF,TGCGCCAGTAGCAAAAGTAGCGGGCCCAGCACCTACAATGAGCAGTTCTTC
TRBJ2-1,TRBV4-2,NA,TRBD1,CASSRRQGVTNEQFF,TGTGCCAGCAGCCGGAGACAGGGAGTCACCAATGAGCAGTTCTTC
TRBJ2-1,TRBV29-1,NA,NA,CSCDEVDDNAYNEQFF,TGTAGCTGTGATGAAGTGGATGACAATGCCTACAATGAGCAGTTCTTC
TRBJ2-2,TRBV12-3/TRBV12-4,NA,NA,CASSLALGGRTTEELFF,TGTGCTAGCAGTTTAGCGCTAGGAGGGAGGACCACCGAGGAGCTGTTTTTT
TRBJ2-1,TRBV13,many,NA,CASSLERNEQFF,TGTGCCAGCAGCTTAGAACGGAATGAGCAGTTCTTC
TRBJ1-1,TRBV11-1,NA,TRBD1,CASIPRVQGDTEALF,TGCGCCAGCATCCCCCGCGTCCAGGGGGACACTGAAGCTCTCTTT
TRBJ1-5,TRBV4-1,NA,TRBD1,CASSQMGQSSQPQHF,TGCGCCAGCAGCCAGATGGGACAGAGCAGTCAGCCCCAGCATTTT
TRBJ2-2,TRBV29-1,NA,NA,CSVAPTLANTGELFF,TGTAGCGTGGCGCCGACACTCGCGAACACCGGGGAGCTATTTTTT
TRBJ1-2,TRBV10-3,NA,NA,CAISPGADYGYTF,TGTGCCATCAGTCCCGGGGCAGACTATGGTTACACCTTC
TRBJ2-3,TRBV6-2/TRBV6-3,NA,TRBD2,CASSPFSGLAGTVTQCF,TGTGCCAGCAGTCCCTTTTCCGGACTAGCGGGGACAGTTACGCAGTGTTTT
TRBJ1-6,TRBV20-1,NA,TRBD1,CSTRDSKTIRRNSPLHF,TGCAGTACTCGGGACAGCAAGACGATCCGTCGCAATTCACCCCTCCACTTT
TRBJ2-3,TRBV5-4,NA,NA,CASSLGGDTRTDTQYF,TGTGCCAGCAGCTTGGGAGGGGACACTAGGACAGATACGCAATATTTT
TRBJ2-5,TRBV7-3,NA,NA,CASSLEVSDTQYF,TGTGCCAGCAGCTTAGAGGTATCAGATACCCAGTACTTC
TRBJ1-5,TRBV6-5,NA,TRBD1,CASTSTGNSNQPQHF,TGTGCCAGCACTTCGACAGGGAATAGCAATCAGCCCCAGCATTTC
TRBJ1-4,TRBV12-3/TRBV12-4,once,NA,CVSSYGPGVREKLFF,TGTGTCAGCAGTTATGGTCCGGGGGTTCGGGAAAAACTGTTTTTT
TRBJ2-2,TRBV11-3,medium-sized,TRBD1,CASSFQGADTGELFF,TGTGCCAGCAGCTTTCAGGGGGCCGACACCGGGGAGCTGTTTTTT
TRBJ1-2,TRBV6-5,NA,NA,CASGYSTGTYSGWDYGYTF,TGTGCCAGCGGTTACTCGACCGGGACATATTCTGGTTGGGACTATGGCTACACCTTC
TRBJ2-5,TRBV4-1,once,NA,CANSQDTEAQYF,TGCGCCAACAGCCAAGATACGGAAGCCCAGTACTTC
TRBJ2-2,TRBV11-3,NA,NA,CASNPHQSTSNTGELFF,TGTGCCAGTAACCCCCATCAATCGACATCGAACACCGGGGAACTGTTTTTT
TRBJ2-7,TRBV5-4,NA,TRBD2,CANNPGLADLYEQYF,TGTGCCAACAACCCGGGACTAGCGGACCTCTACGAGCAGTACTTC
TRBJ1-1,TRBV5-1,few,NA,CASNPGLNTEAFF,TGCGCCAGCAACCCGGGGCTGAACACTGAAGCTTTCTTT
TRBJ2-3,TRBV5-4,NA,NA,CASSFLTGRTDTQYF,TGTGCCAGCAGCTTTCTCACTGGGCGCACAGATACGCAGTATTTT
TRBJ2-3,TRBV5-1,NA,TRBD2,CASRLAPSGDTDTQYF,TGCGCCAGCAGATTGGCGCCTAGCGGTGACACAGATACGCAGTATTTT
TRBJ2-6,TRBV5-1,few,TRBD1,CASSRLQGIAGANVLTF,TGCGCCAGCAGCCGACTACAGGGGATTGCTGGGGCCAACGTCCTGACTTTC
TRBJ2-1,TRBV12-3/TRBV12-4,many,TRBD2,CASSPGLGVYNEQFF,TGTGCCAGCAGTCCAGGACTAGGCGTCTACAATGAGCAGTTCTTC
TRBJ1-5,TRBV6-1,NA,NA,CASNRDHSNQPQHF,TGTGCCTCAAACAGGGACCATAGCAATCAGCCCCAGCATTTT
TRBJ1-6,TRBV29-1,NA,NA,CSVAATWDNPPLHF,TGCAGCGTTGCGGCGACATGGGATAATCCACCCCTCCACTTT
TRBJ2-3,TRBV10-3,once,NA,CAISVDDTQYF,TGTGCCATCAGTGTGGATGATACGCAGTATTTT
TRBJ1-1,TRBV29-1,NA,NA,CSVESFGMSNGAFF,TGTAGCGTTGAAAGCTTTGGGATGTCCAATGGCGCTTTCTTT
TRBJ2-7,TRBV28,once,TRBD1,CASAGTGGYEQYF,TGTGCTAGCGCCGGGACAGGGGGCTACGAGCAGTACTTC
TRBJ2-3,TRBV6-6,NA,NA,CACRKKQANTDTQYF,TGTGCCTGCAGAAAAAAGCAGGCTAACACAGATACGCAGTATTTC
TRBJ1-5,TRBV20-1,few,NA,CSARDGGEAQPQHF,TGCAGTGCTAGAGACGGCGGTGAGGCCCAGCCCCAGCATTTT
TRBJ1-3,TRBV30,few,NA,CACGGNTIYF,TGTGCCTGCGGTGGAAACACCATATATTTT
TRBJ2-7,TRBV6-2/TRBV6-3,NA,NA,CASSNGQDYEKYF,TGTGCCAGTAGTAACGGACAGGACTACGAGAAGTACTTC
TRBJ2-5,TRBV6-5,NA,NA,CANSYLLGEGEETQHF,TGTGCCAACAGTTACTTGCTTGGGGAGGGGGAAGAGACACAGCACTTC
TRBJ1-2,TRBV21-1,few,NA,CASSKNFGGDGYTF,TGTGCCAGCAGCAAAAACTTCGGGGGGGATGGCTACACCTTC
TRBJ2-3,TRBV29-1,NA,TRBD1,CSVEVDRVISDTQYF,TGCAGCGTTGAAGTGGACAGGGTAATTTCAGATACGCAGTATTTT
TRBJ2-7,TRBV20-1,few,NA,CSAEEYEQYF,TGCAGTGCTGAGGAATACGAGCAGTACTTC
TRBJ1-2,TRBV30,NA,TRBD1,CAWRQQGERRSGYSF,TGTGCCTGGAGGCAACAGGGGGAGCGAAGAAGTGGCTACAGCTTC
TRBJ1-1,TRBV7-6,NA,NA,CASSLVGNTEAFF,TGTGCCAGCAGCTTAGTAGGGAACACTGAAGCTTTCTTT